This T cell receptor beta chain was captured by sequencing in a study of cytomegalovirus exposure and HLA in healthy donors. Germline loops: CDR1 SEHNR, CDR2 FQNEAQ (reference sequence). The CDR3 spans 14 residues. V lost 6 bases and J 0 bases, leaving 9 bases between the germline ends. Primers included in the PCR were 60 Vbeta and 13 Jbeta primers. The data were produced by immunoSEQ multiplex PCR, yet TCRdb's version contains in-frame clones alone and is incomplete. In the table there are over 150,000 clones, 77% of which are singletons. This clonotype was obtained from a woman aged 55-69 years in good health and CMV-seropositive. The chain links TRBV7-9 to TRBJ1-3; no clear D gene. Sequencing was performed on PBMCs. The CDR3 region is CASRPRLSGNTIYF. In DNA form, the CDR3 reads TGTGCCAGCAGACCACGACTCTCTGGAAACACCATATATTTT.